These T cell receptor beta chains were read from a single sample in a study of identical twins. MiXCR, run by TCRdb on the 5' RACE reads, gives a single entry per CDR3 protein. The profile covers hundreds of thousands of distinct CDR3 sequences, with over 15% appearing a single time and around 13% taken by the ten largest. This sample was shared with a second study, whose subject was T cells expressing NK-cell markers.

Sequences were obtained from PBMCs. All receptors derive from a woman aged 18-30 years in good health. Each CDR3 is given with its conserved first and last residue. Each record gives: D gene, V gene, CDR3 length, clone size, J gene, CDR3 protein, CDR3 DNA. A D gene is named only where the DNA matches it firmly. Clone size, where shown, is once, few, many, or a class for clones that have expanded.

TRBD2	TRBV7-9	16	few	TRBJ2-7	CASSPRLAGGYYEQYF	TGTGCCAGCAGCCCGAGACTAGCGGGGGGGTACTACGAGCAGTACTTC
-	TRBV5-1	16	-	TRBJ1-1	CASSFNRVTPASEAFF	TGCGCCAGCAGCTTTAACAGGGTAACCCCGGCGTCTGAAGCTTTCTTT
-	TRBV12-3/TRBV12-4	14	few	TRBJ2-7	CASSQTMSPYEQYF	TGTGCCAGCAGTCAAACAATGTCCCCCTACGAGCAGTACTTC
-	TRBV6-1	14	few	TRBJ2-7	CASSKFQGRYEQYF	TGTGCCAGCAGTAAATTTCAGGGGCGGTACGAGCAGTACTTC
TRBD1	TRBV12-3/TRBV12-4	13	many	TRBJ2-5	CASSDRGTETQYF	TGTGCCAGCAGTGACAGGGGAACGGAGACCCAGTACTTC
-	TRBV7-8	13	-	TRBJ1-1	CASSKDTWAEAFF	TGTGCCAGCAGCAAGGACACTTGGGCTGAAGCTTTCTTT
TRBD1	TRBV7-2	15	-	TRBJ2-7	CASSPRTGRDAEQYF	TGTGCCAGCAGCCCGCGGACAGGTCGGGATGCCGAGCAGTACTTC
-	TRBV12-3/TRBV12-4	14	few	TRBJ2-1	CASILNRGGNEQFF	TGTGCCAGCATCCTAAATCGAGGGGGCAATGAGCAGTTCTTC
-	TRBV5-6	14	many	TRBJ2-1	CASSLRQGSNEQFF	TGTGCCAGCAGCTTGAGGCAGGGTTCCAATGAGCAGTTCTTC
-	TRBV12-3/TRBV12-4	11	-	TRBJ2-1	CASGNGNEQFF	TGTGCCAGCGGCAACGGAAATGAGCAGTTCTTC
TRBD2	TRBV7-8	15	-	TRBJ2-1	CASSLVRLAGGEQFF	TGTGCCAGCAGCTTAGTCCGACTAGCGGGTGGTGAGCAGTTCTTC